One sample yielded the 11 T cell receptor beta chains listed below, sequenced in a study of blood T cell repertoires in COVID-19. Some clones are missing from TCRdb's copy, which holds only in-frame ones; the method was immunoSEQ multiplex PCR. The table includes almost 95,000 clones, around 81% detected once. The sample taken for sequencing was peripheral blood. Source of these receptors: a man in his 60s with acute or convalescent COVID-19.

V usage is TRBV9 and J usage is TRBJ1-1; D possibly corresponds to TRBD1 (6 bases). CDR3 length equals 14 residues. Trimming took 3 bases from V and 4 from J, leaving 13 bases between them. In germline, CDR1 is SGDLS, CDR2 YYNGEE. The CDR3 protein is CASSAGQRTTEAFF. The CDR3 coding sequence is TGTGCCAGCAGCGCCGGACAGAGGACCACTGAAGCTTTCTTT.

This clone was recorded only once. The chain joins TRBV2 to TRBJ1-1, with D possibly being TRBD1 (6 bases). CDR1 SNHLY and CDR2 FYNNEI come from the germline V gene. The CDR3 is 13 residues long. Trimming shortened V by 5 bases and J by 1 base, and 8 bases separated the two germline ends. The CDR3 spells CASSTQGNTEAFF. CDR3 DNA: TGTGCCAGCAGTACACAGGGGAACACTGAAGCTTTCTTT.

The V and J genes are TRBV7-9 and TRBJ1-2, with TRBD1 matching over 7 bases. CDR3 length: 14 residues. The trim removed 6 bases at V and 8 bases at J, leaving 12 bases unmatched. Per germline, CDR1 SEHNR and CDR2 FQNEAQ (reference sequence). CDR3 bases: TGTGCCAGCAGTTTTGACAGGGCGGAATGGGGCTACACCTTC. Its translation is CASSFDRAEWGYTF.

The chain joins TRBV9 to TRBJ1-2; 7 bases align to TRBD1. The CDR3 is 15 residues long. Germline CDR1 and CDR2: SGDLS and YYNGEE. V lost 1 base and J lost 4; bases outside the gene matches: 7. CDR3 loop: CASSVLTGSSYGYTF. The CDR3 bases are TGTGCCAGCAGCGTATTGACAGGGTCGTCCTATGGCTACACCTTC.

The CDR3 DNA reads as TGTGCCAGCAGTTACTCCGACAGTCGCTCTGGAAACACCATATATTTT. Amino acid sequence: CASSYSDSRSGNTIYF. This chain joins TRBV6-5 and TRBJ1-3, with D maybe TRBD1 (5 bases). The CDR3 contains 16 residues. CDR1 and CDR2 from the germline V gene are MNHEY and SVGAGI. V was clipped by 0 bases and J by 0 bases, with 9 bases between them.

The V and J genes are TRBV7-2 and TRBJ2-3; 7 nucleotides align to TRBD2. J gave up 4 bases and V 4 bases, and 11 bases lay outside the gene matches. The CDR3 loop spans 16 amino acids. Germline values: CDR1 SGHTA, CDR2 FQGNSA. CDR3 coding DNA: TGTGCCAGCAGCTCGATGACTAGCTGGAATGCAGATACGCAGTATTTT. It translates to CASSSMTSWNADTQYF. Looking up the rest from reference TRBV7-2 and TRBJ2-3 gives the full variable domain: GAGVSQSPSNKVTEKGKDVELRCDPISGHTALYWYRQSLGQGLEFLIYFQGNSAPDKSGLPSDRFSAERTGGSVSTLTIQRTQQEDSAVYLCASSSMTSWNADTQYFGPGTRLTVL.

The chain recombines TRBV29-1 with TRBJ1-4; 7 bases fit TRBD1. Trimming removed 7 bases from V and 6 bases from J; junction bases left unmatched: 11. The CDR3 has 14 amino acids. Germline loops: CDR1 SQVTM, CDR2 ANQGSEA. DNA for the CDR3: TGCAGCGCGACCCCAGGGACAGTCTATGAAAAACTGTTTTTT. It is translated as CSATPGTVYEKLFF. Full variable domain (missing parts from reference TRBV29-1 and TRBJ1-4): SAVISQKPSRDICQRGTSLTIQCQVDSQVTMMFWYRQQPGQSLTLIATANQGSEATYESGFVIDKFPISRPNLTFSTLTVSNMSPEDSSIYLCSATPGTVYEKLFFGSGTQLSVL.

This sequence joins TRBV30 and TRBJ1-2; D unclear. Between the trimmed V and J ends, which lost 5 bases and 8 bases, there was a span of 15 bases. The V gene's germline CDR1 is GTSNPN and CDR2 SVGIG (reference sequence). The CDR3 is 12 residues long. The CDR3 DNA sequence: TGTGCCTGGTCACCGGGAGGGCTCGGCTACACCTTC. Its translation: CAWSPGGLGYTF.

This chain connects TRBV30 to TRBJ2-7; TRBD1 might be the D (5 bases). The CDR3 spans 13 residues. CDR1 and CDR2 from the germline V gene are GTSNPN and SVGIG (reference sequence). The V gene lost 2 bases and the J gene lost 2 bases, with 10 bases spanning the gap. The CDR3 coding sequence is TGTGCCTGGAGTACAGGTGACACCTACGAGCAGTACTTC. Its protein product is CAWSTGDTYEQYF.

V usage is TRBV4-3 and J usage is TRBJ2-3, with 8 bases that match TRBD2. Trimming took 0 bases from V and 5 from J; bases not matched to a gene: 4. Germline CDR1 reads LGHNA; CDR2 reads YSLEER. This CDR3 is built from 15 residues. Written as DNA, the CDR3 is TGCGCCAGCAGCCAAGAGCGGGGGGCTAGAGATACGCAGTATTTT. This codes for CASSQERGARDTQYF.

This clone was seen just once. This rearrangement joins TRBV7-8 to TRBJ2-1; 7 bases fit TRBD2. Germline V lookup: CDR1 SGHVS, CDR2 FQNEAQ. The length of the CDR3 is 12 residues. J was trimmed by 10 bases and V by 5 bases; bases with no gene match: 5. The CDR3 DNA follows: TGTGCCAGCAGCATTAGACTAGCAGAGCAGTTCTTC. Translating gives CASSIRLAEQFF.